The rows below give T cell receptor beta chains drawn from one sample of a study of T-cell memory formation after mild COVID-19. Via MiXCR, TCRdb re-called the 5' RACE reads, giving one row per CDR3 protein. This repertoire shows fewer than 550,000 distinct CDR3 sequences, around 18% found once; its top ten account for 7.5% to 10%. Input material: PBMCs or a T cell subset sorted from them (not recorded which). The receptors were sampled from an adult woman who had mild COVID-19 (a few samples of this study predate the infection). Cell type and time point are not known. Each CDR3 is given with its conserved first and last residue. A D gene is named only where the DNA matches it firmly. Size tells how often a clone was seen (once, few, many) or the class of an expanded clone, and some rows leave it out.

v_gene	j_gene	d_gene	abundance	CDR3aa	CDR3nt
TRBV7-2	TRBJ2-3	.	.	CASNLGSKTDTQYF	TGTGCCAGCAACCTAGGGTCGAAGACAGATACGCAGTATTTT
TRBV4-1	TRBJ1-1	.	.	CASSQVQVTVNTEAFF	TGCGCCAGCAGCCAAGTTCAGGTCACGGTGAACACTGAAGCTTTCTTT
TRBV7-8	TRBJ1-5	TRBD1	.	CASSLLNRGSADQPQHF	TGTGCCAGCAGCTTGTTAAACAGGGGGTCGGCGGATCAGCCCCAGCATTTT
TRBV5-1	TRBJ2-3	TRBD2	few	CASSLTSGAPLRTDTQYF	TGCGCCAGCAGCTTGACTAGCGGGGCTCCTCTCCGCACAGATACGCAGTATTTT
TRBV5-8	TRBJ1-2	.	.	CASSLEDYLNYGYTF	TGTGCCAGCAGCTTGGAAGACTACCTTAACTATGGCTACACCTTC
TRBV5-6	TRBJ1-5	.	.	CASSLEGNWNQPQHF	TGTGCCAGCAGCTTGGAAGGGAATTGGAATCAGCCCCAGCATTTT
TRBV7-2	TRBJ2-2	TRBD2	few	CASSQWTSGSGELFF	TGTGCCAGCAGCCAATGGACTAGCGGGAGCGGGGAGCTGTTTTTT
TRBV5-1	TRBJ2-2	.	.	CASSLALTGGTGELFF	TGCGCCAGCAGCTTGGCCTTGACTGGGGGCACCGGGGAGCTGTTTTTT
TRBV5-1	TRBJ2-7	.	few	CASSSTPGSYEQYF	TGCGCCAGCAGCTCAACCCCGGGTTCCTACGAGCAGTACTTC
TRBV12-3/TRBV12-4	TRBJ1-2	.	few	CASSPRGPGYGYTF	TGTGCCAGCAGTCCCCGGGGGCCGGGCTATGGCTACACCTTC
TRBV4-2	TRBJ2-1	.	.	CASSSASGGRSYNEQFF	TGTGCCAGCAGCTCAGCCTCGGGGGGCCGATCCTACAATGAGCAGTTCTTC
TRBV6-5	TRBJ2-7	TRBD2	.	CASSYGGASGSYEQYF	TGTGCCAGCAGTTACGGCGGTGCTAGCGGCTCCTACGAGCAGTACTTC
TRBV15	TRBJ1-1	.	.	CATSRDIWGALEHMNTEAFF	TGTGCCACCAGCAGAGATATATGGGGGGCGCTGGAACACATGAACACTGAAGCTTTCTTT
TRBV4-3	TRBJ1-1	.	.	CASSRGGGDTEAFF	TGCGCCAGCAGCCGTGGTGGGGGTGACACTGAAGCTTTCTTT
TRBV4-2	TRBJ2-7	.	.	CASSLRRRDEQYF	TGTGCCAGCAGCCTACGTCGCCGTGACGAGCAGTACTTC
TRBV29-1	TRBJ2-1	TRBD2	.	CSVRVGGSVYNEQFF	TGCAGCGTCCGCGTGGGAGGGTCGGTCTACAATGAGCAGTTCTTC
TRBV5-4	TRBJ2-7	TRBD2	many	CASSLGLAVYEQYF	TGTGCCAGCAGCCTGGGACTAGCGGTCTACGAGCAGTACTTC
TRBV7-2	TRBJ1-6	.	once	CASSSSPSGSPLHF	TGTGCCAGCAGCTCATCCCCCTCTGGTTCACCCCTCCACTTT
TRBV7-2	TRBJ1-1	.	.	CASSLSTGLRTEAFF	TGTGCCAGCAGCCTATCCACAGGGCTGCGGACTGAAGCTTTCTTT
TRBV12-3/TRBV12-4	TRBJ2-2	.	once	CASSFRQAGELFF	TGTGCCAGCAGTTTTCGACAGGCCGGGGAGCTGTTTTTT
TRBV24-1	TRBJ2-3	.	few	CATSDPADTQYF	TGTGCCACCAGTGATCCAGCAGATACGCAGTATTTT
TRBV21-1	TRBJ2-7	.	.	CASSKGIRGAVTYEQYF	TGTGCCAGCAGCAAAGGGATACGGGGCGCGGTAACCTACGAGCAGTACTTC
TRBV5-1	TRBJ1-1	.	.	CASSFGYGQQNTEAFF	TGCGCCAGCAGCTTCGGGTATGGACAGCAGAACACTGAAGCTTTCTTT
TRBV4-3	TRBJ1-1	TRBD1	.	CASSRDREPSNTEAFF	TGCGCCAGCAGCCGCGACAGGGAACCTTCGAACACTGAAGCTTTCTTT
TRBV4-2	TRBJ2-7	.	.	CASSHGKGYEQYF	TGTGCCAGCAGCCACGGGAAGGGATACGAGCAGTACTTC
TRBV20-1	TRBJ1-1	.	.	CSARPPAVNTEAFF	TGCAGTGCTAGACCCCCGGCGGTGAACACTGAAGCTTTCTTT
TRBV4-1	TRBJ2-2	.	.	CASSHPGDTGELFF	TGCGCCAGCAGCCACCCCGGGGACACCGGGGAGCTGTTTTTT
TRBV12-3/TRBV12-4	TRBJ2-5	TRBD2	.	CASSFGLAGGIVETQYF	TGTGCCAGCAGTTTTGGACTAGCGGGAGGTATTGTGGAGACCCAGTACTTC